The clone carrying this T cell receptor beta chain came up a few times. CDR1 and CDR2 (germline): MNHEY, SVGAGI. This CDR3 has 15 amino acids. V shed 2 bases and J shed 1 base, with 10 bases lying between them. This entry is derived from a study of T-cell memory formation after mild COVID-19. Overall study: TCR clustering was largely donor specific.

TCRdb reprocessed the 5' RACE reads with MiXCR, giving one entry per CDR3 protein. The sample holds about 82,000 distinct CDR3 sequences, about 13% seen once. This sequence joins TRBV6-5 and TRBJ2-3; D possibly corresponds to TRBD1 (6 bases). This clonotype originated in an adult woman who had mild COVID-19 (a few samples of this study predate the infection). Cell type and time point are not known. Input material: PBMCs or a T cell subset sorted from them (not recorded which). Here the CDR3 DNA reads TGTGCCAGCAGTTACAAGGGGGTGGGCACAGATACGCAGTATTTT. It codes for CASSYKGVGTDTQYF.